What follows are 30 T cell receptor beta chains derived from one specimen sequenced in a study of T cell responses to AZD1222 COVID-19 vaccine. The assay was immunoSEQ multiplex PCR, and TCRdb's table has in-frame clones only and misses some. The sample holds about 70,000 clones, 75% to 90% seen once. The input for sequencing was peripheral blood, taken on day 0 of AZD1222 vaccination. The receptor set was obtained from an adult in good health.

This clone showed up just a few times. V and J are TRBV10-2 and TRBJ1-1; a weak D match, TRBD1 (5 bases). The CDR3 is made up of 13 amino acids. Germline loops: CDR1 WSHSY, CDR2 SAAADI. V was pared by 2 bases and J by 4 bases, with 8 bases between. The CDR3 is CASSEGARTEAFF. The CDR3 DNA sequence: TGCGCCAGCAGTGAGGGGGCGCGCACTGAAGCTTTCTTT.

This clone was observed a few times. The chain employs TRBV7-2 and TRBJ1-2; D gene uncertain. Between the trimmed V and J ends, which lost 5 bases and 8 bases, there was a span of 12 bases. The CDR3 runs 12 residues. The V gene's germline CDR1 is SGHTA and CDR2 FQGNSA. The CDR3 region has the DNA TGTGCCAGCAGCCAACAGAGGGAGGGCTACACCTTC. Translated: CASSQQREGYTF.

This clone has just a few counts. In DNA, the CDR3 is TGTGCCACCAGCAGAGATATAGTGCAAGAGACCCAGTACTTC. Its protein product is CATSRDIVQETQYF. This chain uses TRBV15 with TRBJ2-5; no clear D. CDR1 is LNHNV, CDR2 YYDKDF, per germline (reference sequence). V shed 0 bases and J shed 2 bases, with 7 bases lying between them. This CDR3 comprises 14 residues.

The chain couples TRBV7-9 to TRBJ1-2, with a possible D match to TRBD1 (5 bases). V gave up 3 bases and J gave up 4 bases, with 12 bases separating them. The CDR3 extends over 14 amino acids. Germline values: CDR1 SEHNR, CDR2 FQNEAQ (reference sequence). This CDR3 reads CASSLGDGFYGYTF. DNA for the CDR3: TGTGCCAGCAGCTTGGGGGATGGTTTCTATGGCTACACCTTC.

V is TRBV9 and J is TRBJ1-1; D possibly corresponds to TRBD1 (5 bases). With 3 bases removed from V and 1 base from J, the gap between germline ends came to 13 bases. Germline V CDR1 and CDR2: SGDLS, YYNGEE. The CDR3 totals 15 residues. CDR3 sequence reads: CASSEDGTRNTEAFF. CDR3 DNA: TGTGCCAGCAGCGAAGACGGGACTAGGAACACTGAAGCTTTCTTT.

The chain recombines TRBV11-2 with TRBJ1-1; maybe TRBD1 (6 bases). V was pared by 5 bases and J by 3 bases, with 10 bases between. Germline V gene sequence: CDR1 SGHAT, CDR2 FQNNGV. The CDR3 totals 13 residues. This chain's CDR3 is CASSLQGDTEAFF. In nucleotides, the CDR3 is TGTGCCAGCAGCCTACAGGGAGACACTGAAGCTTTCTTT.

The rearrangement joins TRBV3-1 (or the pseudogene TRBV3-2) to TRBJ1-3; D remains unclear. V was clipped by 1 base and J by 8 bases, with 9 bases between them. The CDR3 is 13 amino acids. Germline V gives CDR1 LGHDT, CDR2 YNNKEL (reference sequence). CDR3 nucleotides: TGTGCCAGCAGCCAAGGCCCTCCGGACACCATATATTTT. Encoded protein: CASSQGPPDTIYF.

This clone was detected only a few times. The V gene is TRBV6-1, the J gene TRBJ1-1, with D unresolved. V lost 0 bases and J lost 8, with 10 bases in between. The CDR3 extends over 13 amino acids. CDR1 is MNHNS and CDR2 is SASEGT in the germline V gene. This chain's CDR3 is CASSEAWAGEAFF. The CDR3, as DNA: TGTGCCAGCAGTGAAGCGTGGGCGGGCGAAGCTTTCTTT.

The chain combines TRBV5-4 with TRBJ2-2; 7 positions agree with TRBD1. Per germline, CDR1 SGHNT and CDR2 YYREEE (reference sequence). This CDR3 comprises 14 residues. Trimming cost V 0 bases and J 6 bases; bases outside gene matches: 2. CDR3 residues: CASSLADRAGELFF. The CDR3, as DNA: TGTGCCAGCAGCTTGGCTGACAGGGCCGGGGAGCTGTTTTTT.

The V call is TRBV11-3, the J call TRBJ1-5; TRBD1 agrees at 7 bases. The trim removed 7 bases at V and 0 bases at J, leaving 18 bases unmatched. CDR3 length equals 19 residues. CDR1 is SGHNT and CDR2 is YENEEA in the germline V gene. The CDR3 region has the DNA TGTGCCAGCAACATTAAGGGGAAGGGGGCGCGGGATAGCAATCAGCCCCAGCATTTT. Protein product: CASNIKGKGARDSNQPQHF.

This chain uses TRBV6-5 with TRBJ2-3, with TRBD1 identical over 7 bases. The CDR3 runs 15 residues. The V gene end was trimmed by 5 bases and the J gene end by 0 bases; junction bases not matched to a gene: 5. The germline V gene has CDR1 MNHEY and CDR2 SVGAGI. The CDR3 sequence is CASSPGQSSTDTQYF. CDR3 in DNA: TGTGCCAGCAGTCCGGGACAGTCTAGCACAGATACGCAGTATTTT.

The chain links TRBV5-1 to TRBJ1-1; D is ambiguous. The CDR3 covers 15 residues. Germline CDR1 SGHRS, CDR2 YFSETQ. The germline V and J ends were trimmed by 0 bases and 4 bases, with 13 bases remaining between them. The CDR3 region has the DNA TGCGCCAGCAGCTTGGCCCCAAAGAGAGGCACTGAAGCTTTCTTT. It translates to CASSLAPKRGTEAFF.

The chain recombines TRBV10-3 with TRBJ1-2; no reliable D call. Trimming removed 5 bases at V and 4 bases at J, with 14 bases between. The CDR3 is 14 amino acids. Germline assignment: CDR1 ENHRY and CDR2 SYGVKD. The CDR3 reads CAISTEPRSYGYTF. The CDR3 coding sequence is TGTGCCATCAGTACGGAGCCTAGGAGCTATGGCTACACCTTC.

V usage is TRBV6-1 and J usage is TRBJ1-1; the D is unclear. Looked up from germline, CDR1 is MNHNS and CDR2 is SASEGT. Between the trimmed V and J ends, which lost 3 bases and 3 bases, there was a span of 20 bases. This CDR3 region has 17 residues. The CDR3 region is CASSDPRLEEGDTEAFF. The CDR3 DNA follows: TGTGCCAGCAGTGACCCCCGATTAGAAGAGGGAGACACTGAAGCTTTCTTT.

This clone came up a few times. The CDR3 sequence is CASSFSGQGGYSGANVLTF. CDR3 in DNA: TGTGCCAGCAGTTTCTCGGGACAGGGGGGCTACTCTGGGGCCAACGTCCTGACTTTC. The V call is TRBV28, the J call TRBJ2-6, with 11 positions matching TRBD1. The germline CDR1 and CDR2 sequences are MDHEN and SYDVKM. V lost 3 bases and J lost 0; bases outside the gene matches: 7. This CDR3 contains 19 residues.

This clone was observed a few times. The chain joins TRBV3-1 (or the pseudogene TRBV3-2) to TRBJ2-7; D is undetermined. Germline CDR1 is LGHDT and CDR2 is YNNKEL (reference sequence). Trimming shortened V by 0 bases and J by 7 bases, and 7 bases separated the two germline ends. CDR3 size: 12 residues. The CDR3 DNA reads TGTGCCAGCAGCCAAGAAGGGCGGGAGCAGTACTTC. This translates into CASSQEGREQYF.

The rearrangement links TRBV5-1 to TRBJ2-7; no firm D call. In germline, CDR1 is SGHRS, CDR2 YFSETQ. The germline V and J ends were trimmed by 0 bases and 0 bases, with 10 bases remaining between them. The CDR3 is made up of 15 amino acids. The CDR3 coding sequence is TGCGCCAGCAGCTTGGGGCAGCCTCTCTCCTACGAGCAGTACTTC. Protein sequence: CASSLGQPLSYEQYF.

The rearrangement joins TRBV5-4 to TRBJ2-3; no definite D call. The CDR3 has 13 residues. The V end was cut by 1 base, the J end by 6 bases, with 9 bases between. Germline CDR1 is SGHNT and CDR2 is YYREEE (reference sequence). In DNA, the CDR3 is TGTGCCAGCAGCTTGTGGTCCGGCGATACGCAGTATTTT. It translates to CASSLWSGDTQYF.

With regard to this clone: A much larger clone differs from this one at a single base, so this may be a read error. The rearrangement uses TRBV7-9 and TRBJ1-2; perhaps TRBD1 as D (6 bases). The CDR3 is 14 residues long. CDR1 SEHNR and CDR2 FQNEAQ come from the germline V gene (reference sequence). V shed 1 base and J shed 0 bases, with 6 bases lying between them. The CDR3, as DNA: TGTGCCAGCAGCTTAGGGACAGCTAACTATGGCTACACCTTC. This gives the protein CASSLGTANYGYTF.

The V call is TRBV7-9, the J call TRBJ2-7, with D hard to call. V was shortened by 4 bases and J by 4 bases, with 8 bases between the two germline ends. CDR3 length: 12 amino acids. Germline CDR1 SEHNR, CDR2 FQNEAQ (reference sequence). CDR3 sequence: CASSSLEYEQYF. CDR3 sequence (DNA): TGTGCCAGCAGCTCCCTAGAGTACGAGCAGTACTTC.

The chain combines TRBV19 with TRBJ2-5; 11 nucleotides line up with TRBD2. The germline V gene encodes CDR1 LNHDA and CDR2 SQIVND (reference sequence). This CDR3 is built from 16 residues. V lost 4 bases, J lost 2 bases, and 6 bases stayed unmatched. Written as DNA, the CDR3 is TGTGCCAGTAGTACAGGGGGACTAGCGGAACAAGAGACCCAGTACTTC. Translated: CASSTGGLAEQETQYF.

The chain couples TRBV5-8 to TRBJ1-1; 9 bases match TRBD1. The ends lost 5 bases at V and 4 bases at J; junction bases unmatched: 6. CDR3 length equals 14 residues. CDR1 and CDR2 from the germline V gene are SGHTS and YDEGEE. CDR3 DNA sequence: TGTGCCAGCAGGAGAAGGACAGGGGTCACTGAAGCTTTCTTT. This gives the protein CASRRRTGVTEAFF.

V is TRBV18 and J is TRBJ1-1; a weak D match, TRBD1 (6 bases). CDR3 length equals 17 residues. Germline assignment: CDR1 KGHSH and CDR2 LQKENI. The germline V and J ends were trimmed by 2 bases and 3 bases, with 19 bases remaining between them. CDR3 protein: CASSPNVGGRRDTEAFF. In nucleotides, the CDR3 is TGTGCCAGCTCACCAAACGTGGGGGGGCGAAGGGACACTGAAGCTTTCTTT.

The chain joins TRBV9 to TRBJ2-7; tentatively, D is TRBD2 (6 bases). The CDR3 runs 13 residues. Per germline, CDR1 SGDLS and CDR2 YYNGEE. The V end was cut by 3 bases, the J end by 5 bases, with 12 bases between. Here the CDR3 reads CASSGGVRDEQYF. Here the CDR3 DNA reads TGTGCCAGCAGCGGCGGGGTTCGGGACGAGCAGTACTTC.

The chain links TRBV10-2 to TRBJ2-3; D gene uncertain. The germline V gene encodes CDR1 WSHSY and CDR2 SAAADI. This CDR3 spans 12 amino acids. Trimming shortened V by 4 bases and J by 6 bases, and 8 bases separated the two germline ends. In DNA form, the CDR3 reads TGCGCCAGCAGTGCCTTCCGGGATACGCAGTATTTT. This sequence encodes CASSAFRDTQYF.

The chain carries TRBV6-5 and TRBJ2-7, with a weak D call TRBD1 (5 bases). V shed 2 bases and J shed 1 base, with 9 bases lying between them. The CDR3 loop spans 14 amino acids. Germline V CDR1 and CDR2: MNHEY, SVGAGI. CDR3 region: CASSYAQGSYEQYF. The CDR3 DNA sequence: TGTGCCAGCAGTTACGCGCAGGGATCCTACGAGCAGTACTTC.

The CDR3 here is CASSRPNTAQYF. CDR3 bases: TGTGCCAGCAGCCGTCCCAACACGGCCCAGTACTTC. The chain combines TRBV11-3 with TRBJ2-5; the D is unclear. Germline CDR1 reads SGHNT; CDR2 reads YENEEA. Deletions cut 5 bases from V and 9 bases from J, with 13 bases between. The CDR3 sequence is 12 residues long.

The chain links TRBV3-1 (or the pseudogene TRBV3-2) to TRBJ1-6; D gene unclear. Germline CDR1 and CDR2: LGHDT and YNNKEL (reference sequence). The V and J ends lost 1 base and 6 bases respectively, with 7 bases between them. The CDR3 sequence is 14 residues long. Written as DNA, the CDR3 is TGTGCCAGCAGCCAAGTAGACGGTAATTCACCCCTCCACTTT. Translated, it gives CASSQVDGNSPLHF.

The V call is TRBV6-1, the J call TRBJ1-5, with 8 bases matching TRBD1. Trimming at V came to 3 bases and at J to 5 bases, leaving 6 bases not matched to a gene. The CDR3 length is 15 residues. CDR1 and CDR2 (germline): MNHNS, SASEGT. The CDR3 DNA sequence: TGTGCCAGCAGTGACAGGGGGCTGGAATATCAGCCCCAGCATTTT. It specifies CASSDRGLEYQPQHF.

V and J are TRBV6-2 or TRBV6-3 and TRBJ1-2, with D unresolved. V lost 0 bases and J lost 4, with 9 bases in between. The CDR3 contains 14 residues. Germline CDR1 MNHEY, CDR2 SVGEGT. In nucleotides, the CDR3 is TGTGCCAGCAGTTACTCGATAGAAGGCTATGGCTACACCTTC. Its translation is CASSYSIEGYGYTF.